What follows are 32 T cell receptor beta chains derived from one specimen sequenced in a study of T cell clonality in common variable immunodeficiency. Study-level findings and limits: In common variable immunodeficiency, TCR beta chains reportedly carried fewer deletions and N-nucleotide insertions.

These receptors lack a known antigen. Clones were sequenced by immunoSEQ multiplex PCR, and TCRdb holds only the in-frame ones, with some missing. The sample contains about 26,000 clones, none occurring once; roughly 24% lies in the top ten. The specimen sequenced was peripheral blood mononuclear cells. The receptors come from a human donor with common variable immunodeficiency.

This clone has at least ten counts. The read ends 3 residues early relative to the CDR3; the germline J gene fills the gap. The J gene is TRBJ1-1, the V gene TRBV18, with 7 bases lining up with TRBD1. The length of the CDR3 is 18 residues. Germline V gene sequence: CDR1 KGHSH, CDR2 LQKENI. V lost 3 bases, J lost 1 base, and 14 bases stayed unmatched. The covered CDR3 bases are TGTGCCAGCTCACCGTTATCTGACAGGGACACAAAGAACACTGAA. This translates into CASSPLSDRDTKNTE. The whole CDR3 protein reads CASSPLSDRDTKNTEAFF.

This clone has only a few counts. From the germline J gene comes the end of the CDR3, since the read stops 3 residues before it. This rearrangement joins TRBV18 to TRBJ2-3; the match to TRBD2 covers 8 bases. The CDR3 length is 16 residues. Trimming took 2 bases from V and 2 from J; bases not matched to a gene: 6. Germline lookup yields CDR1 KGHSH and CDR2 LQKENI. The sequenced part of the CDR3 DNA is TGTGCCAGCTCACCATTGATAGCGGGGAACACAGATACG. Its translation is CASSPLIAGNTDT. In full, the CDR3 is CASSPLIAGNTDTQYF.

This clone was counted between two and nine times. The read comes to an end 3 residues before the CDR3 does, leaving the germline J gene to fill in the end. The rearrangement joins TRBV2 to TRBJ2-3; no reliable D call. The length of the CDR3 is 14 residues. Germline loops: CDR1 SNHLY, CDR2 FYNNEI. V dropped 2 bases and J dropped 0 bases, with 6 bases sitting between them. The sequenced part of the CDR3 DNA is TGTGCCAGCAGTGAAATGAGGAGCACAGATACG. Translating it yields CASSEMRSTDT. The entire CDR3 protein is CASSEMRSTDTQYF.

This clone was counted ten times or more. The read is 3 residues too short to cover the CDR3 end, so that end is filled in from the germline J gene. The rearrangement joins TRBV30 to TRBJ1-2; 11 bases map to TRBD1. Germline-derived CDR1 and CDR2 are GTSNPN and SVGIG (reference sequence). The J segment lost 3 bases and the V segment lost 6 bases, leaving 12 bases of the junction unmatched. The CDR3 totals 16 residues. The CDR3 region is CACPGTGGGWDYGYTF. The CDR3 bases that were read are TGTGCCTGCCCCGGGACAGGGGGAGGTTGGGACTATGGC.

The table lists this clone with many counts. The read halts 3 residues ahead of the CDR3 end, with the missing end drawn from the germline J gene. The chain joins TRBV30 to TRBJ2-1; weak D call: TRBD1 (5 bases). The CDR3 spans 13 residues. V lost 0 bases to trimming and J lost 6 bases, with 9 bases between them. In germline, CDR1 is GTSNPN, CDR2 SVGIG (reference sequence). Partial CDR3 DNA: TGTGCCTGGAGTGTAGGGGCTACCAATGAG. Translating gives CAWSVGATNE. The whole CDR3 protein reads CAWSVGATNEQFF. The full variable domain, rest sourced from reference TRBV30 and TRBJ2-1, is SQTIHQWPATLVQPVGSPLSLECTVEGTSNPNLYWYRQAAGRGLQLLFYSVGIGQISSEVPQNLSASRPQDRQFILSSKKLLLSDSGFYLCAWSVGATNEQFFGPGTRLTVL.

This clone was found many times. The read ends 3 residues before the CDR3 terminus; that terminus is restored from the germline J gene. The gene calls are TRBV20-1 and TRBJ2-5, with 8 bases that match TRBD2. The germline CDR1 and CDR2 sequences are DFQATT and SNEGSKA (reference sequence). This CDR3 region has 14 residues. J lost 2 bases, V lost 3 bases, and 5 bases had no gene match. The CDR3 reads CSASERGSQETQYF. Incomplete CDR3 DNA: TGCAGTGCTAGTGAGCGGGGGAGTCAAGAGACC.

This clone came up many times. The DNA ends 3 residues before the CDR3 does, and the rest of the CDR3 is filled in from the germline J gene. The J gene is TRBJ2-7, the V gene TRBV10-3, with D perhaps TRBD1 (6 bases). V gave up 6 bases and J gave up 3 bases, with 9 bases separating them. Germline V gives CDR1 ENHRY, CDR2 SYGVKD. The CDR3 contains 12 residues. The sequenced part of the CDR3 DNA is TGTGCCATCAGGGACAGATTCTACGAG. As protein: CAIRDRFYE. The whole CDR3 reads CAIRDRFYEQYF.

Details on this clone: The CDR3 is cut off 3 residues early in the read; its end comes from the germline J gene. V gene TRBV5-1 combines with J gene TRBJ1-3; possible D gene TRBD1, 5 bases. The CDR3 has 15 amino acids. V lost 2 bases and J 1 base, leaving 10 bases between the germline ends. The germline CDR1 and CDR2 sequences are SGHRS and YFSETQ. CDR3 DNA, as far as it was read: TGCGCCAGCAGCTTTCAGGGAGGGTCTGGAAACACC. It encodes CASSFQGGSGNT. The whole CDR3 region reads CASSFQGGSGNTIYF.

This clone has ten or more counts. The read falls 3 residues short of the CDR3 end, and the missing part is taken from the germline J gene. The chain is built from TRBV19 and TRBJ2-2, with D possibly matching TRBD2 (6 bases). CDR1 is LNHDA and CDR2 is SQIVND in the germline V gene (reference sequence). V dropped 3 bases and J dropped 6 bases, with 14 bases sitting between them. There are 15 residues in the CDR3. The CDR3 loop is CASSINPGGSGELFF. The part of the CDR3 DNA that was read is TGTGCCAGTAGTATCAACCCCGGGGGATCCGGGGAG.

There are many counts of this clone. The read gets to within 3 residues of the CDR3 end, and the germline J gene fills in the rest. The V gene is TRBV6-2 or TRBV6-3, the J gene TRBJ1-2; TRBD1 is a possible D gene (6 bases). Germline CDR1 reads MNHEY; CDR2 reads SVGEGT. V was trimmed by 6 bases and J by 2 bases, leaving 16 bases between them. The CDR3 runs 15 residues. CDR3 amino acids: CASSLHRDINYGYTF. The part of the CDR3 DNA that was read is TGTGCCAGCAGCCTTCACCGGGACATAAACTATGGC.

This clone was counted many times. The read ends 3 residues early relative to the CDR3; the germline J gene fills the gap. The rearrangement joins TRBV6-2 or TRBV6-3 to TRBJ1-5; D gene uncertain. CDR1 MNHEY and CDR2 SVGEGT come from the germline V gene. The CDR3 is 15 amino acids. Trimming left V 2 bases short and J 0 bases short, with 8 bases between. CDR3 DNA (partial): TGTGCCAGCAGTTACCGACAAAATAGCAATCAGCCC. It yields the protein CASSYRQNSNQP. The complete CDR3 sequence is CASSYRQNSNQPQHF.

This clone was picked up many times. The CDR3 end is not reached by the read, which stops 3 residues before it; the germline J gene fills it in. The chain joins TRBV30 to TRBJ1-1; 7 nucleotides align to TRBD1. This CDR3 is 15 amino acids long. The germline V gene encodes CDR1 GTSNPN and CDR2 SVGIG (reference sequence). V was pared by 3 bases and J by 7 bases, with 14 bases of the junction left unmatched. The sequenced part of the CDR3 DNA is TGTGCCTGGAGCTTCTCAGGCAGGGGGTTGATTGAA. Amino acid sequence: CAWSFSGRGLIE. The whole CDR3 region reads CAWSFSGRGLIEAFF. The full variable domain, completed using reference TRBV30 and TRBJ1-1, is SQTIHQWPATLVQPVGSPLSLECTVEGTSNPNLYWYRQAAGRGLQLLFYSVGIGQISSEVPQNLSASRPQDRQFILSSKKLLLSDSGFYLCAWSFSGRGLIEAFFGQGTRLTVV.

At least ten counts were recorded for this clone. The CDR3 end is not reached by the read, which stops 3 residues before it; the germline J gene fills it in. V gene TRBV29-1 combines with J gene TRBJ2-3; tentative D call: TRBD1 (6 bases). The CDR3 spans 18 residues. Germline CDR1 reads SQVTM; CDR2 reads ANQGSEA. V shed 3 bases and J shed 2 bases, with 24 bases lying between them. The sequenced CDR3 bases are TGCAGCGTTGAGTCAGGGCGTCGGACAGAACCCGACACAGATACG. Residues: CSVESGRRTEPDTDT. The entire CDR3 protein is CSVESGRRTEPDTDTQYF.

Ten or more counts support this clone. The read terminates 3 residues ahead of where the CDR3 ends, so the germline J gene completes it. This chain joins TRBV18 and TRBJ2-1, with TRBD2 matching over 9 bases. Germline V gene lookup returns CDR1 KGHSH and CDR2 LQKENI. The CDR3 is made up of 15 amino acids. The V and J ends lost 6 bases and 2 bases, in that order; junction bases with no gene match: 5. Incomplete CDR3 DNA: TGTGCCAGCTCGGGTAGCGGGAGACCCTACAATGAG. Protein sequence: CASSGSGRPYNE. The full CDR3 is CASSGSGRPYNEQFF.

This clone was seen a handful of times. The read finishes 3 residues shy of the CDR3 end, and the germline J gene is used to complete it. This sequence joins TRBV5-8 and TRBJ2-5; D unresolved. Trimming pared 0 bases from V and 5 bases from J, leaving 11 bases between. Germline values: CDR1 SGHTS, CDR2 YDEGEE. The CDR3 sequence is 14 residues long. The CDR3 protein is CASSLDARWETQYF. CDR3 bases read: TGTGCCAGCAGCTTGGACGCCAGGTGGGAGACC. Full variable domain (outside the CDR3, taken from reference TRBV5-8 and TRBJ2-5): EAGVTQSPTHLIKTRGQQATLRCSPISGHTSVYWYQQALGLGLQFLLWYDEGEERNRGNFPPRFSGRQFPNYSSELNVNALELEDSALYLCASSLDARWETQYFGPGTRLLVL.

This clone was recorded at least ten times. The read comes to an end 3 residues before the CDR3 does, leaving the germline J gene to fill in the end. This rearrangement joins TRBV2 to TRBJ1-5; D is perhaps TRBD1 (5 bases). V shed 5 bases and J shed 6 bases, with 11 bases lying between them. This CDR3 is built from 13 residues. Germline lookup yields CDR1 SNHLY and CDR2 FYNNEI. The CDR3 loop reads CASSSGLSQPQHF. The covered CDR3 bases are TGTGCCAGCAGTTCAGGGTTGAGTCAGCCC. The complete variable domain, with remaining parts taken from reference TRBV2 and TRBJ1-5, reads EPEVTQTPSHQVTQMGQEVILRCVPISNHLYFYWYRQILGQKVEFLVSFYNNEISEKSEIFDDQFSVERPDGSNFTLKIRSTKLEDSAMYFCASSSGLSQPQHFGDGTRLSIL.

This clone was seen at least ten times. The read finishes 3 residues shy of the CDR3 end, and the germline J gene is used to complete it. The V gene is TRBV20-1, the J gene TRBJ2-3; unclear D gene. The CDR3 runs 13 residues. V was shortened by 2 bases and J by 0 bases, with 6 bases between the two germline ends. Germline CDR1 DFQATT, CDR2 SNEGSKA (reference sequence). Incomplete CDR3 DNA: TGCAGTGCTAGACTCTTCAGCACAGATACG. Protein sequence: CSARLFSTDT. In full, the CDR3 reads CSARLFSTDTQYF.

Many counts were recorded for this clone. Read sequence stops 3 residues before the CDR3 end, and the germline J gene provides the missing end. The chain carries TRBV18 and TRBJ1-1, with 7 bases lining up with TRBD1. The CDR3 runs to 13 residues. Germline V gene lookup returns CDR1 KGHSH and CDR2 LQKENI. V lost 6 bases and J lost 1; bases outside the gene matches: 2. CDR3 DNA, as far as it was read: TGTGCCAGCTCCGACAGGGCGAACACTGAA. Amino acid sequence: CASSDRANTE. The entire CDR3 reads CASSDRANTEAFF. The entire variable domain, with the rest obtained from reference TRBV18 and TRBJ1-1, is as follows: NAGVMQNPRHLVRRRGQEARLRCSPMKGHSHVYWYRQLPEEGLKFMVYLQKENIIDESGMPKERFSAEFPKEGPSILRIQQVVRGDSAAYFCASSDRANTEAFFGQGTRLTVV.

This clone has a handful of counts. CDR3 sequence reads: CASSQKETQYF. The sequenced CDR3 bases are TGTGCCAGCAGCCAAAAAGAGACC. V is TRBV2 and J is TRBJ2-5, with no clear D. The read terminates 3 residues before the CDR3 end, so the remaining end is supplied by the germline J gene. Per germline, CDR1 SNHLY and CDR2 FYNNEI. This CDR3 contains 11 residues. V was pared by 6 bases and J by 3 bases, with 5 bases between. Based on the CDR3 plus reference TRBV2 and TRBJ2-5, the full variable domain is EPEVTQTPSHQVTQMGQEVILRCVPISNHLYFYWYRQILGQKVEFLVSFYNNEISEKSEIFDDQFSVERPDGSNFTLKIRSTKLEDSAMYFCASSQKETQYFGPGTRLLVL.

This clone was recorded at least ten times. The CDR3 is cut off 3 residues early in the read; its end comes from the germline J gene. This chain joins TRBV7-3 and TRBJ1-1; D is undetermined. This CDR3 contains 13 residues. The V gene lost 8 bases and the J gene lost 1 base, with 11 bases spanning the gap. CDR1 is SGHTA, CDR2 FQGTGA, per germline. The CDR3 bases that were read are TGTGCCAGCTCGCGCCAGGCGAACACTGAA. This encodes CASSRQANTE. The CDR3 as a whole reads CASSRQANTEAFF.

This clone was recorded many times. The read terminates 3 residues ahead of where the CDR3 ends, so the germline J gene completes it. The chain is built from TRBV19 and TRBJ2-4, with TRBD1 identical over 10 bases. Germline CDR1 and CDR2: LNHDA and SQIVND (reference sequence). The V gene end was trimmed by 5 bases and the J gene end by 1 base; junction bases not matched to a gene: 11. This CDR3 has 18 amino acids. CDR3: CASSPRQGATLAKNIQYF. The covered CDR3 bases are TGTGCCAGTAGTCCGAGACAGGGGGCAACTCTTGCCAAAAACATT.

This clone was found many times. The observed sequence ends 3 residues before the CDR3 terminus, with the missing tail filled in from the germline J gene. The sample holds other DNA sequences that translate to the same CDR3. The chain joins TRBV19 to TRBJ2-6, with TRBD2 as a possible D gene (5 bases). Trimming pared 4 bases from V and 3 bases from J, leaving 13 bases between. The CDR3 is 16 amino acids. Per germline, CDR1 LNHDA and CDR2 SQIVND (reference sequence). The CDR3 sequence is CASSKGGGRGANVLTF. CDR3 bases read: TGTGCCAGTAGTAAGGGTGGAGGTCGTGGGGCCAACGTC.

Turning to this clone: The observed sequence ends 3 residues before the CDR3 terminus, with the missing tail filled in from the germline J gene. The rearrangement links TRBV30 to TRBJ1-2, with TRBD1 as a possible D gene (6 bases). Trimming removed 5 bases from V and 5 bases from J, with 21 bases in between. The CDR3 contains 15 residues. Per germline, CDR1 GTSNPN and CDR2 SVGIG (reference sequence). The CDR3 DNA, read in part, is TGTGCCTGGGGGAGCCGGGCAGGGGCCCCTTATGGC. Translated: CAWGSRAGAPYG. The full CDR3 protein is CAWGSRAGAPYGYTF.

In its sample, this clone was seen a few times. Read sequence stops 3 residues before the CDR3 end, and the germline J gene provides the missing end. The V and J genes are TRBV7-9 and TRBJ2-4; TRBD2 might be the D (7 bases). This CDR3 comprises 14 residues. Germline CDR1 is SEHNR and CDR2 is FQNEAQ (reference sequence). The germline V and J ends were trimmed by 5 bases and 6 bases, with 14 bases remaining between them. The CDR3 protein is CASSPGGRSNIQYF. The CDR3 bases that were read are TGTGCCAGCAGCCCGGGGGGCCGGTCAAACATT.

CDR3 DNA, as far as it was read: TGTGCCAGCAGCCCGACTAGCGGGCCGTCCCCCACCGGGGAG. It codes for CASSPTSGPSPTGE. The entire CDR3 sequence reads CASSPTSGPSPTGELFF. The chain uses TRBV7-6 and TRBJ2-2; TRBD2 agrees at 10 bases. Read coverage stops 3 residues before the CDR3 terminus; the germline J gene supplies the remainder. V gave up 5 bases and J gave up 4 bases; unmatched junction bases: 10. Germline assignment: CDR1 SGHVS and CDR2 FNYEAQ. There are 17 residues in the CDR3.

This clone was found many times. The sequenced fragment ends 3 residues before the CDR3 boundary, so the rest is inferred from the germline J gene. The rearrangement links TRBV23-1 to TRBJ1-4; 8 nucleotides line up with TRBD1. TRBV23-1 carries the ORF label, with uncertain function. CDR3 length equals 15 residues. After removal of 4 bases from V and 5 bases from J, the junction contained 6 bases not matched to a gene. The DNA read from the CDR3 is TGCGCCAGCAGTCGCTCACAGGGGGGGAATGAAAAA. Its translation: CASSRSQGGNEK. The entire CDR3 protein reads CASSRSQGGNEKLFF.

This clone was seen many times. The CDR3 end lies 3 residues beyond the end of the read and is filled in from the germline J gene. The rearrangement joins TRBV6-2 or TRBV6-3 to TRBJ2-2; D perhaps matches TRBD2 (5 bases). Germline-derived CDR1 and CDR2 are MNHEY and SVGEGT. V lost 6 bases to trimming and J lost 6 bases, with 14 bases between them. CDR3 length equals 14 residues. The part of the CDR3 DNA that was read is TGTGCCAGCAGCAATCCGGGGTGGTCCGGGGAG. Protein sequence: CASSNPGWSGE. Given in full, the CDR3 is CASSNPGWSGELFF.

In the case of this clone: Coverage ceases 3 residues before the CDR3 finishes, and the germline J gene fills in the end. V is TRBV7-6 and J is TRBJ2-5; TRBD1 is a possible D gene (6 bases). The CDR3 has 14 amino acids. Per germline, CDR1 SGHVS and CDR2 FNYEAQ. Trimming took 2 bases from V and 5 from J, leaving 12 bases between them. CDR3 DNA, as far as it was read: TGTGCCAGCAGCTTATCAGGGGTCGGGGAGACC. This gives the protein CASSLSGVGET. The whole CDR3 sequence is CASSLSGVGETQYF.

This clone occurred many times. From the germline J gene comes the end of the CDR3, since the read stops 3 residues before it. This chain joins TRBV20-1 and TRBJ2-3; a weak D match, TRBD2 (5 bases). The CDR3 has 18 amino acids. With 1 base removed from V and 0 bases from J, the gap between germline ends came to 20 bases. Germline-derived CDR1 and CDR2 are DFQATT and SNEGSKA (reference sequence). The CDR3 sequence: CSARGGSGALLSTDTQYF. Incomplete CDR3 DNA: TGCAGTGCTAGAGGTGGGAGCGGAGCCCTCCTAAGCACAGATACG.

The table lists this clone with many counts. With the read ending 3 residues before the CDR3 end, the germline J gene is used to fill in that end. The genes are TRBV7-9 and TRBJ1-1; D is uncertain. The CDR3 contains 13 residues. V was cut by 1 base and J by 7 bases, with 10 bases left in between. The V gene's germline CDR1 is SEHNR and CDR2 FQNEAQ (reference sequence). The CDR3 DNA, read in part, is TGTGCCAGCAGCTTAGTAATTCGTCTTGAA. It encodes CASSLVIRLE. The full CDR3 is CASSLVIRLEAFF.

This clone was observed a few times. The chain's CDR3 is CASSLMTGSPLHF. The CDR3 DNA, read in part, is TGTGCCAGCAGCTTAATGACAGGCTCACCC. V gene TRBV7-2 combines with J gene TRBJ1-6, with D possibly TRBD1 on 6 matching bases. The read is 3 residues too short to cover the CDR3 end, so that end is filled in from the germline J gene. In germline, CDR1 is SGHTA, CDR2 FQGNSA. The CDR3 loop spans 13 amino acids. Trimming removed 2 bases from V and 10 bases from J, with 9 bases in between.

The sample holds many counts of this clone. From the germline J gene comes the end of the CDR3, since the read stops 3 residues before it. The J gene is TRBJ1-5, the V gene TRBV30; D ambiguous. This CDR3 comprises 15 residues. Germline loops: CDR1 GTSNPN, CDR2 SVGIG (reference sequence). V shed 0 bases and J shed 2 bases, with 11 bases lying between them. The CDR3 bases that were read are TGTGCCTGGAGTGTTCGTGGGCCCCGCAATCAGCCC. This encodes CAWSVRGPRNQP. The whole CDR3 protein is CAWSVRGPRNQPQHF. The full variable domain, completed using reference TRBV30 and TRBJ1-5, is SQTIHQWPATLVQPVGSPLSLECTVEGTSNPNLYWYRQAAGRGLQLLFYSVGIGQISSEVPQNLSASRPQDRQFILSSKKLLLSDSGFYLCAWSVRGPRNQPQHFGDGTRLSIL.